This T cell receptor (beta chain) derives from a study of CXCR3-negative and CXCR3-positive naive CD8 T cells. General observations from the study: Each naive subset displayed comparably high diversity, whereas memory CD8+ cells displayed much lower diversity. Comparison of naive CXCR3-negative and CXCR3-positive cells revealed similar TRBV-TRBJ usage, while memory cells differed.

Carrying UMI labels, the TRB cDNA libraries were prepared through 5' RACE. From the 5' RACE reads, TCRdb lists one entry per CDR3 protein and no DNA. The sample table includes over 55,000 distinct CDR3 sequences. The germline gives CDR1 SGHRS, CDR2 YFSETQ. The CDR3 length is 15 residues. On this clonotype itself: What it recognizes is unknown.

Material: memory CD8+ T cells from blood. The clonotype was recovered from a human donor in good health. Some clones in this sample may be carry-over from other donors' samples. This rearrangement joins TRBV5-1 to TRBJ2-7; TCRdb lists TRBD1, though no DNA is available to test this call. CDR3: CASSLGQGLPYEQYF.